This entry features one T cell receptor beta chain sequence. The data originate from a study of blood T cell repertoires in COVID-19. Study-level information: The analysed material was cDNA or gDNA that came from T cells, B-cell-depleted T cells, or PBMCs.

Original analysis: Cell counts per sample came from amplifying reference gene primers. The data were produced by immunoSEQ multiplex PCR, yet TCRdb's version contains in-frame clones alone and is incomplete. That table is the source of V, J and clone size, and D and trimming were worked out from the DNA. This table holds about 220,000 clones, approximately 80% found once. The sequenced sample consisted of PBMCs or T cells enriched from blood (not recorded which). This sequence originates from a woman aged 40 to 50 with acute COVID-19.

The chain's CDR3 is CASSLGQLNSPLHF. In DNA form, the CDR3 reads TGTGCCAGCAGCCTAGGACAGCTTAATTCACCCCTCCACTTT. This chain connects TRBV14 to TRBJ1-6, with D perhaps TRBD1 (6 bases). The CDR3 has 14 amino acids. Per the germline V gene, CDR1 is SGHDN and CDR2 is FVKESK. V was clipped by 4 bases and J by 6 bases, with 10 bases between them.